What follows are 27 T cell receptor beta chains derived from one specimen sequenced in a study of CD8+ T cells in alopecia areata. cDNA reverse transcribed from extracted RNA served as the sequencing template. TCRdb's table, derived via immunoSEQ multiplex PCR, lists solely in-frame clones and lacks some. The data show about 130,000 clones, almost 50% seen once. Sequencing used CD8+ T cells sorted from blood, obtained at week 0. These receptors were collected from a human donor with alopecia areata.

V usage is TRBV7-9 and J usage is TRBJ2-5; 7 bases are a match to TRBD1. After removal of 10 bases from V and 5 bases from J, the junction contained 13 bases not matched to a gene. CDR3 length equals 14 residues. Germline V gene lookup returns CDR1 SEHNR and CDR2 FQNEAQ (reference sequence). The CDR3 DNA reads TGTGCCACCCAACAGGGGAGCCTGCGGGAGACCCAGTACTTC. Protein: CATQQGSLRETQYF.

The chain carries TRBV7-9 and TRBJ1-1; no reliable D call. Trimming took off 7 bases at V and 3 bases at J, with 18 bases between the two ends. The germline gives CDR1 SEHNR, CDR2 FQNEAQ (reference sequence). The CDR3 is 15 amino acids. The CDR3: CASKAGEGTYTEAFF. In nucleotides, the CDR3 is TGTGCCAGCAAGGCGGGTGAGGGAACGTACACTGAAGCTTTCTTT.

The gene calls are TRBV15 and TRBJ1-1; 10 nucleotides agree with TRBD1. Trimming at V came to 0 bases and at J to 3 bases, leaving 4 bases not matched to a gene. CDR3 length: 16 residues. CDR1 and CDR2 (germline): LNHNV, YYDKDF (reference sequence). The CDR3 nucleotides read TGTGCCACCAGCAGAGATGGACAGGGGGTGGACACTGAAGCTTTCTTT. This gives the protein CATSRDGQGVDTEAFF.

This chain uses TRBV4-2 with TRBJ2-7, with TRBD2 matching 8 bases. This CDR3 contains 16 residues. The germline V gene encodes CDR1 LGHNA and CDR2 YNFKEQ. The trim removed 3 bases at V and 3 bases at J, leaving 10 bases unmatched. The CDR3 sequence is CASSQDSGAGGYEQYF. Here the CDR3 DNA reads TGTGCCAGCAGCCAGGACAGTGGCGCGGGGGGCTACGAGCAGTACTTC.

V gene TRBV10-3 combines with J gene TRBJ1-6, with D unclear. CDR3 length equals 16 residues. Germline V gives CDR1 ENHRY, CDR2 SYGVKD. With 0 bases removed from V and 0 bases from J, the gap between germline ends came to 6 bases. CDR3 DNA: TGTGCCATCAGTGAGTCCGGGAGCTCCTATAATTCACCCCTCCACTTT. This translates into CAISESGSSYNSPLHF.

The chain uses TRBV27 and TRBJ2-7; no definite D call. V gave up 5 bases and J gave up 5 bases, with 7 bases separating them. The CDR3 has 11 residues. CDR1 and CDR2 from the germline V gene are MNHEY and SMNVEV (reference sequence). Here the CDR3 reads CASSLLDEQYF. The CDR3 DNA sequence: TGTGCCAGCAGTCTCCTGGACGAGCAGTACTTC.

The V call is TRBV29-1, the J call TRBJ1-1, with 10 bases matching TRBD1. Unmatched junction bases numbered 6, after V lost 7 bases and J lost 4 bases. Looked up from germline, CDR1 is SQVTM and CDR2 is ANQGSEA. The CDR3 extends over 13 amino acids. CDR3 DNA sequence: TGCAGCGATTCGGGACAGGGGAGCACTGAAGCTTTCTTT. Protein product: CSDSGQGSTEAFF.

The table lists this clone with a few counts. V gene TRBV19 combines with J gene TRBJ1-6, with D perhaps TRBD1 (6 bases). Germline values: CDR1 LNHDA, CDR2 SQIVND (reference sequence). V was clipped by 8 bases and J by 7 bases, with 15 bases between them. There are 14 residues in the CDR3. This CDR3 reads CASRQDSKNSPLHF. The CDR3 DNA sequence: TGTGCCAGTCGCCAGGACAGCAAGAATTCACCCCTCCACTTT. Drawing the rest from reference TRBV19 and TRBJ1-6, the complete variable domain is DGGITQSPKYLFRKEGQNVTLSCEQNLNHDAMYWYRQDPGQGLRLIYYSQIVNDFQKGDIAEGYSVSREKKESFPLTVTSAQKNPTAFYLCASRQDSKNSPLHFGNGTRLTVT.

The rearrangement joins TRBV6-5 to TRBJ2-5; 9 bases agree with TRBD2. Germline V gene lookup returns CDR1 MNHEY and CDR2 SVGAGI. Trimming removed 6 bases from V and 3 bases from J; junction bases left unmatched: 5. The CDR3 length is 14 residues. CDR3 residues: CASSHSGGEETQYF. The CDR3 DNA is TGTGCCAGCAGCCATAGCGGGGGAGAAGAGACCCAGTACTTC.

This clone was seen more than once but under ten times. The chain combines TRBV30 with TRBJ2-7, with 7 bases lining up with TRBD1. The V segment lost 5 bases and the J segment 0 bases; nucleotides outside the gene matches: 10. Germline V gives CDR1 GTSNPN, CDR2 SVGIG (reference sequence). This CDR3 is built from 15 residues. The CDR3 loop reads CAWGFEQGPSYEQYF. CDR3 DNA: TGTGCCTGGGGTTTCGAACAGGGGCCCTCCTACGAGCAGTACTTC.

This clone was counted between two and nine times. V and J are TRBV4-3 and TRBJ1-1; maybe TRBD1 (6 bases). Germline CDR1 and CDR2: LGHNA and YSLEER. The CDR3 length is 16 residues. V lost 4 bases, J lost 8 bases, and 23 bases lay in between. The CDR3 loop is CASSRIGGIPGTEAFF. In DNA form, the CDR3 reads TGCGCCAGCAGCCGGATAGGTGGCATTCCCGGGACAGAAGCTTTCTTT.

This clone was observed a few times. The CDR3 spells CASSPEKPYEQYF. The CDR3 nucleotides are TGTGCCAGCAGCCCCGAGAAGCCCTACGAGCAGTACTTC. The genes are TRBV4-2 and TRBJ2-7, with D unclear. The CDR3 contains 13 residues. Trimming stripped 4 bases from V and 2 bases from J, with 9 bases between. Looked up from germline, CDR1 is LGHNA and CDR2 is YNFKEQ.

The V call is TRBV5-4, the J call TRBJ2-3; 8 nucleotides agree with TRBD2. After removal of 5 bases from V and 6 bases from J, the junction contained 11 bases not matched to a gene. CDR3 size: 15 residues. Germline V gene sequence: CDR1 SGHNT, CDR2 YYREEE (reference sequence). The CDR3 nucleotides read TGTGCCAGCAGTCCCGGAGACGGGGGGGCCGATACGCAGTATTTT. Translation gives CASSPGDGGADTQYF.

This clone was found a few times. The chain couples TRBV5-1 to TRBJ1-1; D is unresolved. V lost 6 bases and J lost 5, with 17 bases in between. The germline V gene has CDR1 SGHRS and CDR2 YFSETQ. CDR3 size: 14 residues. CDR3 residues: CASTRRLDGTEAFF. Written as DNA, the CDR3 is TGCGCCAGCACCCGACGACTCGACGGGACTGAAGCTTTCTTT.

The chain recombines TRBV25-1 with TRBJ2-7; 8 nucleotides agree with TRBD2. Germline V gives CDR1 MGHDK, CDR2 SYGVNS. The CDR3 has 12 amino acids. The V segment lost 8 bases and the J segment 3 bases; nucleotides outside the gene matches: 3. CDR3 region: CASRRGVYEQYF. In DNA form, the CDR3 reads TGTGCCAGCCGGCGGGGGGTCTACGAGCAGTACTTC.

DNA for the CDR3: TGTGCCAGCAAATTTAATTACGGATACGAGCAGTACTTC. Translation gives CASKFNYGYEQYF. The gene calls are TRBV2 and TRBJ2-7; D uncertain. The CDR3 loop spans 13 amino acids. V lost 7 bases and J lost 4, with 14 bases in between. CDR1 and CDR2 (germline): SNHLY, FYNNEI.

The chain recombines TRBV5-6 with TRBJ2-3; D gene unclear. The CDR3 consists of 15 residues. Per germline, CDR1 SGHDT and CDR2 YYEEEE. V was clipped by 0 bases and J by 6 bases, with 14 bases between them. CDR3 nucleotide sequence: TGTGCCAGCAGCTTGGATAGGGTTTCATGGGATACGCAGTATTTT. It yields the protein CASSLDRVSWDTQYF.

CDR3 nucleotide sequence: TGTGCCAGCAGTTTACTAGCCAGCAATGAGCAGTTCTTC. Protein sequence: CASSLLASNEQFF. The chain has TRBV6-5 and TRBJ2-1; maybe TRBD2 (6 bases). CDR1 is MNHEY and CDR2 is SVGAGI in the germline V gene. The CDR3 consists of 13 residues. Trimming removed 4 bases from V and 6 bases from J, with 10 bases in between.

This clone was seen repeatedly, ten times or more. The chain employs TRBV7-2 and TRBJ2-7; 8 nucleotides match TRBD1. The V and J ends lost 2 bases and 4 bases, in that order; junction bases with no gene match: 7. The germline V gene has CDR1 SGHTA and CDR2 FQGNSA. The CDR3 length is 15 residues. CDR3 amino acids: CASSLSGTGLYEQYF. For the CDR3, the DNA is TGTGCCAGCAGCTTATCCGGGACAGGTCTTTACGAGCAGTACTTC.

This clone was found a few times. V gene TRBV7-9 combines with J gene TRBJ2-7; 10 bases agree with TRBD1. This CDR3 contains 15 residues. Per germline, CDR1 SEHNR and CDR2 FQNEAQ (reference sequence). Losses at the gene ends were 5 bases for V and 3 bases for J; bases not matched to a gene: 7. CDR3 amino acids: CASSGDRGPDYEQYF. CDR3 nucleotide sequence: TGTGCCAGCAGCGGCGACAGGGGGCCCGACTACGAGCAGTACTTC. Looking up the rest from reference TRBV7-9 and TRBJ2-7 gives the full variable domain: DTGVSQNPRHKITKRGQNVTFRCDPISEHNRLYWYRQTLGQGPEFLTYFQNEAQLEKSRLLSDRFSAERPKGSFSTLEIQRTEQGDSAMYLCASSGDRGPDYEQYFGPGTRLTVT.

V and J are TRBV29-1 and TRBJ2-3; 9 positions agree with TRBD2. V gave up 7 bases and J gave up 11 bases; unmatched junction bases: 22. The CDR3 is 16 amino acids. CDR1 is SQVTM, CDR2 ANQGSEA, per germline. CDR3 protein: CSAQPQAGGTRGGQYF. In nucleotides, the CDR3 is TGCAGCGCTCAACCACAAGCGGGGGGCACCCGAGGAGGGCAGTATTTT.

This clone has only one observation. A single base is all that separates this from a far larger clone, so a read error is likely. The chain employs TRBV5-1 and TRBJ1-1; D is undetermined. Germline loops: CDR1 SGHRS, CDR2 YFSETQ. Trimming left V 1 base short and J 3 bases short, with 16 bases between. The CDR3 is made up of 16 amino acids. The CDR3 reads CASSLFSGIGDTEAFF. CDR3 nucleotides: TGCGCCAGCAGCTTGTTCTCCGGGATCGGGGACACTGAAGCTTTCTTT.

This clone was seen a few times. The V call is TRBV29-1, the J call TRBJ2-7; D remains ambiguous. Germline values: CDR1 SQVTM, CDR2 ANQGSEA. The CDR3 runs to 12 residues. Trimming pared 0 bases from V and 6 bases from J, leaving 9 bases between. The CDR3 DNA reads as TGCAGCGTTGAAGATCTTGAACGCGAGCAGTACTTC. This sequence encodes CSVEDLEREQYF.

The rearrangement links TRBV7-4 to TRBJ1-2; D perhaps matches TRBD1 (6 bases). The CDR3 runs 12 residues. Germline V gives CDR1 SGHVT, CDR2 SQSDAQ. Trimming removed 11 bases from V and 8 bases from J, with 18 bases in between. The CDR3 spells CASSHRQGGYTF. In nucleotides, the CDR3 is TGTGCCTCATCCCATCGCCAGGGGGGCTACACCTTC.

This clone was recorded a few times. This chain joins TRBV29-1 and TRBJ2-2, with 9 bases that match TRBD2. The CDR3 has 14 amino acids. With 3 bases clipped from V and 2 bases from J, the junction kept 1 base outside the gene matches. Germline assignment: CDR1 SQVTM and CDR2 ANQGSEA. CDR3 sequence reads: CSVETSGNTGELFF. CDR3 bases: TGCAGCGTTGAGACTAGCGGAAACACCGGGGAGCTGTTTTTT.

The V and J genes are TRBV5-1 and TRBJ2-1, with TRBD2 matching 10 bases. CDR1 is SGHRS and CDR2 is YFSETQ in the germline V gene. V dropped 3 bases and J dropped 0; count of bases not matched to a gene: 12. The CDR3 is made up of 19 amino acids. The CDR3 bases are TGCGCCAGCAGCTCACATAGCGGGGGGCCAAAGAGCTCCTACAATGAGCAGTTCTTC. This codes for CASSSHSGGPKSSYNEQFF.

The chain has TRBV30 and TRBJ2-1; D is uncertain. V was shortened by 0 bases and J by 2 bases, with 5 bases between the two germline ends. The CDR3 is 13 residues long. Germline V CDR1 and CDR2: GTSNPN, SVGIG (reference sequence). The DNA for the CDR3 is TGTGCCTGGAGTGTAAGGGCCTACAATGAGCAGTTCTTC. As protein: CAWSVRAYNEQFF. Full variable domain (outside the CDR3, taken from reference TRBV30 and TRBJ2-1): SQTIHQWPATLVQPVGSPLSLECTVEGTSNPNLYWYRQAAGRGLQLLFYSVGIGQISSEVPQNLSASRPQDRQFILSSKKLLLSDSGFYLCAWSVRAYNEQFFGPGTRLTVL.